This T cell receptor beta chain was documented in a study of beta chain features in type 1 diabetes. The investigators reverse transcribed all of the isolated RNA, so they sequenced expressed TCRB transcripts. TCRdb's table, derived via immunoSEQ multiplex PCR, lists solely in-frame clones and lacks some. The table includes around 500,000 clones, about an eighth detected once. Isolation of CD4+ naive, central memory, regulatory and stem cell-like memory cells was achieved by sorting via CD45RO/CCR7/CD25/CD127/CD95/CD27. Germline V gene sequence: CDR1 SGHTA, CDR2 FQGNSA. The V and J ends lost 2 bases and 2 bases respectively, with 7 bases between them. The CDR3 sequence is 14 residues long.

Material: naive CD4+ T cells from blood. V is TRBV7-2 and J is TRBJ2-1, with D possibly TRBD2 on 5 matching bases. The receptor comes from a woman between 18 and 30 years old in good health. The CDR3 sequence is CASSLSGTYNEQFF. For the CDR3, the DNA is TGTGCCAGCAGCTTATCGGGAACCTACAATGAGCAGTTCTTC.